The source of this T cell receptor beta chain is a study of blood T cell repertoires in COVID-19. Background on the study: PBMCs, B-cell-depleted T cells, or T cells were the source of the cDNA or gDNA that made up the material.

Germline assignment: CDR1 LNHNV and CDR2 YYDKDF (reference sequence). V was shortened by 4 bases and J by 4 bases, with 11 bases between the two germline ends. The CDR3 has 13 amino acids. Profiling relied on immunoSEQ multiplex PCR, and the TCRdb table lists in-frame clones only, not all of them. The sample comprises 250,000 to 300,000 clones, 65% to 90% of which are singletons, and less than 20% rests with the top ten. The clonotype originates from a man aged 18 to 29 who had recovered from COVID-19. Sequencing was done on a sample of PBMCs or T cells enriched from blood (not recorded which). The chain employs TRBV15 and TRBJ2-7, with a tentative D call TRBD2 (6 bases). Written as DNA, the CDR3 is TGTGCCACCAGCAAACAAGGGAGGTACGAGCAGTACTTC. The encoded protein is CATSKQGRYEQYF. The variable domain in full, completed from reference TRBV15 and TRBJ2-7, reads DAMVIQNPRYQVTQFGKPVTLSCSQTLNHNVMYWYQQKSSQAPKLLFHYYDKDFNNEADTPDNFQSRRPNTSFCFLDIRSPGLGDTAMYLCATSKQGRYEQYFGPGTRLTVT.